Shown below are 3 T cell receptor beta chains from a single sample sequenced in a study of T cell changes during pregnancy in multiple sclerosis (dated by TCRdb to the late 2010s). The library was obtained by the immunoSEQ multiplex PCR assay. The immuneACCESS repertoire file appears here via TCRdb, limited to in-frame rearrangements. These files lack a portion of the clones; in checked studies, under half of the deficit traces to unresolved V genes, and the cause of the others is not known. A total of approximately 97,000 clones appear in this sample, roughly nine tenths of them only once. The ten largest account for under 0.8% of the sample. The sample consisted of peripheral blood, taken in the second trimester of pregnancy. These receptors came from a female donor in good health, enrolled as a control in a pregnancy study.

The chain employs TRBV19 and TRBJ1-1; tentative D call: TRBD1 (5 bases). The ends were cut back, 5 bases at V and 5 bases at J, with 12 bases in the middle. The germline CDR1 and CDR2 sequences are LNHDA and SQIVND (reference sequence). The CDR3 consists of 13 residues. The CDR3 is CASSPPWTTEAFF. The CDR3 DNA reads TGTGCCAGTAGTCCACCTTGGACAACTGAAGCTTTCTTT.

A few counts support this clone. The V gene is TRBV5-4, the J gene TRBJ2-7, with no clear D. The CDR3 spans 14 residues. Between the trimmed V and J ends, which lost 4 bases and 0 bases, there was a span of 11 bases. Germline CDR1 reads SGHNT; CDR2 reads YYREEE (reference sequence). CDR3 in DNA: TGTGCCAGCAGCGTAAGGTGGAGCTCCTACGAGCAGTACTTC. Encoded protein: CASSVRWSSYEQYF.

CDR3 sequence: CASSYGQAGTEAFF. The CDR3 coding sequence is TGTGCCAGCAGCTACGGACAGGCGGGGACTGAAGCTTTCTTT. V usage is TRBV7-8 and J usage is TRBJ1-1, with TRBD1 identical over 7 bases. Germline loops: CDR1 SGHVS, CDR2 FQNEAQ. The CDR3 spans 14 residues. V lost 4 bases to trimming and J lost 5 bases; unmatched junction nucleotides: 7.